The clone carrying this T cell receptor beta chain was observed a handful of times. These data belong to a study of blood T cell repertoires in COVID-19. Clones were sequenced by immunoSEQ multiplex PCR, and TCRdb holds only the in-frame ones, with some missing. Of 90,000 to 120,000 clones in the sample, approximately 88% were seen once. Specimen: peripheral blood. The clonotype originates from a human donor in a cohort sampled during active COVID-19.

The CDR3 nucleotides read TGTGCTAGTGGTCCGGTAGCCGAATACAATGAGCAGTTCTTC. Amino acid sequence: CASGPVAEYNEQFF. The genes are TRBV12-5 and TRBJ2-1; no firm D call. This CDR3 is built from 14 residues. Trimming cost V 5 bases and J 4 bases, with 12 bases left between them. CDR1 LGHNT and CDR2 FRNRAP come from the germline V gene.